The present T cell receptor (beta chain) was sequenced within a study of glioma-infiltrating T cells. The germline V and J ends were trimmed by 2 bases and 2 bases, with 12 bases remaining between them. The CDR3 spans 16 residues. Germline CDR1 is LGHNA and CDR2 is YNFKEQ. Amplification of TCR alpha and beta CDR3 regions from RNA used iRepertoire nested multiplex PCR. TCRdb redid the calling of the multiplex PCR reads with MiXCR, one entry per CDR3 protein. The sample contains under 130,000 distinct CDR3 sequences, under 30% of which appear only once. The specimen was glioma tissue, nonneoplastic brain tissue, or PBMCs (not recorded which). V gene TRBV4-2 combines with J gene TRBJ2-2; tentative D call: TRBD1 (6 bases). The receptor was derived from a human donor with low-grade glioma or glioblastoma, undergoing nonglioma brain surgery, or in good health (not recorded which). The CDR3 protein is CASSQKGQANTGELFF. DNA of the CDR3: TGTGCCAGCAGCCAAAAGGGACAAGCCAACACCGGGGAGCTGTTTTTT.